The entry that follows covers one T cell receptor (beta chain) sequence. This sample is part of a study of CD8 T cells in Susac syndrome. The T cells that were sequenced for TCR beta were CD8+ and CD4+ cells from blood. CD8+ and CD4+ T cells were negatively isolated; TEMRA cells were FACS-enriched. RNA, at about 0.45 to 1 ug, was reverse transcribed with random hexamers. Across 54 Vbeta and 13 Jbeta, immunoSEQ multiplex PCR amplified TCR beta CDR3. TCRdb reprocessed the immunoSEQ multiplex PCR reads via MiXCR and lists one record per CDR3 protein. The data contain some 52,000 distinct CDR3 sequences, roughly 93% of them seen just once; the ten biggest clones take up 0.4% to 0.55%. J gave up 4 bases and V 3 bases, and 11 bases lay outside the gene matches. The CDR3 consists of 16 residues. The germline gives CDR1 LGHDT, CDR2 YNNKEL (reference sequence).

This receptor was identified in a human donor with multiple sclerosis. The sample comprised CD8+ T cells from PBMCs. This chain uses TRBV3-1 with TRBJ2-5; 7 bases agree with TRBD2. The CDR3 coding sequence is TGTGCCAGCAGCCAGGGAGGGAGGGGTTCCGCAGAGACCCAGTACTTC. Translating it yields CASSQGGRGSAETQYF.